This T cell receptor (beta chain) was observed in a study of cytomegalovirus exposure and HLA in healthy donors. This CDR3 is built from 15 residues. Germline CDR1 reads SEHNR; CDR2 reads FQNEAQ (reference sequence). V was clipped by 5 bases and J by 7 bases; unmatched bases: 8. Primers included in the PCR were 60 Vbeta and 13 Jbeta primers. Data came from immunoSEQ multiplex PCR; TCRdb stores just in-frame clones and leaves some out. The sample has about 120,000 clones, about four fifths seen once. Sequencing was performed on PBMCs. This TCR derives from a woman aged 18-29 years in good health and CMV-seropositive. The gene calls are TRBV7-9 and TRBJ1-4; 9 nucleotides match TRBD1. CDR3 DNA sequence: TGTGCCAGCAGCCCCGGGACAGGGATGGTTGAAAAACTGTTTTTT. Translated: CASSPGTGMVEKLFF.